These 26 T cell receptor beta chains share one sample of origin, sequenced in a study of cytomegalovirus exposure and HLA in healthy donors. The PCR had 60 Vbeta and 13 Jbeta primers. Method: immunoSEQ multiplex PCR; TCRdb's copy keeps in-frame clones and lacks some. The repertoire holds roughly 200,000 clones, with roughly four fifths as singletons. Material: PBMCs. Receptor source: a woman aged 40 to 50 in good health and CMV-seronegative.

CDR3 sequence (DNA): TGTGCCAGCTCACCCTCGGTGGGGGCCACTGAAGCTTTCTTT. Protein product: CASSPSVGATEAFF. The genes are TRBV18 and TRBJ1-1; TRBD1 might be the D (6 bases). CDR1 and CDR2 (germline): KGHSH, LQKENI. V lost 3 bases, J lost 4 bases, and 12 bases lay in between. The CDR3 is 14 amino acids.

The chain couples TRBV5-1 to TRBJ2-1; D unresolved. Germline V CDR1 and CDR2: SGHRS, YFSETQ. This CDR3 has 15 residues. The V end lost 0 bases, the J end lost 9 bases, and 16 bases lay between the germline ends. CDR3 loop: CASSLAGSQTGEQFF. Written as DNA, the CDR3 is TGCGCCAGCAGCTTGGCCGGGTCGCAAACGGGTGAGCAGTTCTTC.

With respect to this clone: At the DNA level, this CDR3 is encoded by other sequences in the same sample as well. V and J are TRBV29-1 and TRBJ2-3; D uncertain. V gave up 4 bases and J gave up 1 base, with 3 bases separating them. The CDR3 totals 11 residues. Germline CDR1 is SQVTM and CDR2 is ANQGSEA. This CDR3 reads CSVAGTDTQYF. In DNA form, the CDR3 reads TGCAGCGTTGCAGGCACAGATACGCAGTATTTT.

The chain employs TRBV5-4 and TRBJ1-2; a weak D match, TRBD1 (5 bases). The CDR3 is 14 amino acids. Germline CDR1 reads SGHNT; CDR2 reads YYREEE (reference sequence). The germline V and J ends were trimmed by 6 bases and 6 bases, with 18 bases remaining between them. The CDR3 nucleotides read TGTGCCAGCATCACTTGGGGCAGGTCCGATGGCTACACCTTC. It translates to CASITWGRSDGYTF.

The chain couples TRBV7-3 to TRBJ2-7; TRBD1 agrees at 10 bases. The CDR3 runs 17 residues. Germline CDR1 SGHTA, CDR2 FQGTGA. The V and J ends lost 1 base and 2 bases, in that order; junction bases with no gene match: 8. The CDR3 nucleotides read TGTGCCAGCAGCTTAATAACGGGACAGGGGAAGCCCTACGAGCAGTACTTC. It specifies CASSLITGQGKPYEQYF.

The rearrangement uses TRBV6-5 and TRBJ1-1; weak D call: TRBD1 (6 bases). This CDR3 region has 12 residues. V was pared by 5 bases and J by 3 bases, with 7 bases between. Per the germline V gene, CDR1 is MNHEY and CDR2 is SVGAGI. CDR3 nucleotide sequence: TGTGCCAGCAGTGACAGGCACACTGAAGCTTTCTTT. This translates into CASSDRHTEAFF.

The chain uses TRBV7-2 and TRBJ2-5, with TRBD2 matching 10 bases. V was pared by 3 bases and J by 2 bases, with 6 bases of the junction left unmatched. Germline CDR1 is SGHTA and CDR2 is FQGNSA. The CDR3 loop spans 16 amino acids. This CDR3 is CASSLFPSGGQETQYF. The CDR3 nucleotides read TGTGCCAGCAGCTTGTTCCCTAGCGGGGGACAAGAGACCCAGTACTTC. The full variable domain, in which reference TRBV7-2 and TRBJ2-5 provide the parts outside the CDR3, is GAGVSQSPSNKVTEKGKDVELRCDPISGHTALYWYRQSLGQGLEFLIYFQGNSAPDKSGLPSDRFSAERTGGSVSTLTIQRTQQEDSAVYLCASSLFPSGGQETQYFGPGTRLLVL.

This clone was detected a few times. This chain connects TRBV5-4 to TRBJ2-6; the D is unclear. V dropped 1 base and J dropped 0 bases, with 8 bases sitting between them. The germline V gene has CDR1 SGHNT and CDR2 YYREEE (reference sequence). This CDR3 has 16 residues. This chain's CDR3 is CASSLLSSSGANVLTF. Here the CDR3 DNA reads TGTGCCAGCAGCTTGTTGTCTTCCTCTGGGGCCAACGTCCTGACTTTC.

This chain uses TRBV7-9 with TRBJ1-5, with 7 bases aligning to TRBD1. This CDR3 region has 14 residues. The germline CDR1 and CDR2 sequences are SEHNR and FQNEAQ (reference sequence). Losses at the gene ends were 3 bases for V and 1 base for J; bases not matched to a gene: 0. The CDR3 here is CASSLGQSNQPQHF. CDR3 DNA sequence: TGTGCCAGCAGCTTGGGACAGAGCAATCAGCCCCAGCATTTT.

As regards this clone: The sample has other DNA sequences that encode this CDR3 too. V usage is TRBV2 and J usage is TRBJ1-1; the D gene is possibly TRBD1 (6 bases). CDR1 is SNHLY, CDR2 FYNNEI, per germline. The V end lost 0 bases, the J end lost 2 bases, and 10 bases lay between the germline ends. The CDR3 totals 15 residues. The CDR3 region has the DNA TGTGCCAGCAGTGAAGCTAGGACAGTAAACACTGAAGCTTTCTTT. Translation: CASSEARTVNTEAFF.

This chain links TRBV11-3 with TRBJ1-4, with D maybe TRBD1 (6 bases). The CDR3 spans 12 residues. From germline, CDR1 is SGHNT and CDR2 YENEEA. V was shortened by 3 bases and J by 10 bases, with 9 bases between the two germline ends. The CDR3 is CASSFGGGKLFF. CDR3 bases: TGTGCCAGCAGCTTTGGGGGCGGAAAACTGTTTTTT. The full variable domain, rest sourced from reference TRBV11-3 and TRBJ1-4, is EAGVVQSPRYKIIEKKQPVAFWCNPISGHNTLYWYLQNLGQGPELLIRYENEEAVDDSQLPKDRFSAERLKGVDSTLKIQPAELGDSAVYLCASSFGGGKLFFGSGTQLSVL.

This chain joins TRBV19 and TRBJ1-1; TRBD1 agrees at 10 bases. This CDR3 region has 22 residues. The V gene end was trimmed by 8 bases and the J gene end by 1 base; junction bases not matched to a gene: 28. Germline assignment: CDR1 LNHDA and CDR2 SQIVND (reference sequence). This CDR3 reads CASFPWRTGGNGGDTGNTEAFF. In nucleotides, the CDR3 is TGTGCCAGTTTCCCTTGGCGGACAGGGGGGAATGGAGGTGACACAGGGAACACTGAAGCTTTCTTT.

J is TRBJ2-1 and V is TRBV7-3; D is ambiguous. The V and J ends lost 8 bases and 0 bases respectively, with 11 bases between them. Germline CDR1 is SGHTA and CDR2 is FQGTGA. The CDR3 runs to 14 residues. Here the CDR3 DNA reads TGTGCCAGCGGAGCCCTCAGCTCCTACAATGAGCAGTTCTTC. Encoded protein: CASGALSSYNEQFF.

The rearrangement uses TRBV5-6 and TRBJ1-2; D uncertain. Trimming took 2 bases from V and 4 from J, leaving 9 bases between them. The CDR3 is 13 amino acids. Germline CDR1 SGHDT, CDR2 YYEEEE. CDR3 sequence: CASSFGRSYGYTF. CDR3 DNA sequence: TGTGCCAGCAGCTTTGGGCGATCCTATGGCTACACCTTC.

The V gene is TRBV11-3, the J gene TRBJ2-1; D is undetermined. The CDR3 is 13 amino acids. Trimming took 4 bases from V and 5 from J, leaving 9 bases between them. Germline V gene sequence: CDR1 SGHNT, CDR2 YENEEA. The CDR3 is CASSSRTDNEQFF. CDR3 nucleotide sequence: TGTGCCAGCAGCTCGAGAACAGACAATGAGCAGTTCTTC.

This sequence joins TRBV12-5 and TRBJ2-3; 9 nucleotides align to TRBD2. This CDR3 is built from 15 residues. CDR1 is LGHNT, CDR2 FRNRAP, per germline. Unmatched junction bases numbered 1, after V lost 2 bases and J lost 1 base. The CDR3, as DNA: TGTGCTAGTGGTTTGATAGCGGGGGGCACAGATACGCAGTATTTT. Encoded protein: CASGLIAGGTDTQYF.

The chain joins TRBV10-3 to TRBJ2-2, with 9 positions matching TRBD1. The CDR3 is 17 amino acids. J gave up 6 bases and V 4 bases, and 12 bases lay outside the gene matches. Germline V gene data show CDR1 as ENHRY and CDR2 as SYGVKD. The CDR3 DNA sequence: TGTGCCATCAGTGGAGAGACACCGGGACAGGGTCCCGGGGAGCTGTTTTTT. Its translation: CAISGETPGQGPGELFF.

This clone appeared once. V and J are TRBV4-1 and TRBJ1-5; D remains unclear. CDR1 and CDR2 (germline): MGHRA, YSYEKL. This CDR3 comprises 14 residues. The V end was cut by 3 bases, the J end by 2 bases, with 8 bases between. DNA of the CDR3: TGCGCCAGCAGCCACGGTGGTGGCAATCAGCCCCAGCATTTT. Residues: CASSHGGGNQPQHF.

V and J are TRBV6-4 and TRBJ1-2; D may be TRBD1 (5 bases). This CDR3 region has 12 residues. Germline V CDR1 and CDR2: MRHNA, SNTAGT. Trimming left V 2 bases short and J 7 bases short, with 8 bases between. CDR3 in amino acids: CASSDKRGGYTF. The CDR3 DNA is TGTGCCAGCAGTGACAAAAGGGGTGGCTACACCTTC.

The CDR3 sequence is CASSVSEETQYF. The CDR3 coding sequence is TGTGCCAGCAGCGTATCTGAAGAGACCCAGTACTTC. The rearrangement uses TRBV9 and TRBJ2-5; no firm D call. CDR1 and CDR2 (germline): SGDLS, YYNGEE. V was shortened by 1 base and J by 3 bases, with 4 bases between the two germline ends. This CDR3 spans 12 amino acids.

The chain uses TRBV5-1 and TRBJ1-5; D unresolved. The CDR3 extends over 14 amino acids. Germline V lookup: CDR1 SGHRS, CDR2 YFSETQ. Trimming took 1 base from V and 6 from J, leaving 11 bases between them. The CDR3 coding sequence is TGCGCCAGCAGCTTGTTTTCAGGAGGTCAGCCCCAGCATTTT. Amino acid sequence: CASSLFSGGQPQHF.

V gene TRBV12-5 combines with J gene TRBJ2-3; 11 bases are a match to TRBD2. Per the germline V gene, CDR1 is LGHNT and CDR2 is FRNRAP. The J segment lost 2 bases and the V segment lost 3 bases, leaving 4 bases of the junction unmatched. CDR3 size: 16 residues. CDR3 sequence reads: CASGFRLAGTTDTQYF. CDR3 DNA: TGTGCTAGTGGTTTCCGACTAGCGGGGACCACAGATACGCAGTATTTT.

V and J are TRBV18 and TRBJ2-2; 8 nucleotides match TRBD2. V gave up 3 bases and J gave up 0 bases; unmatched junction bases: 3. The CDR3 consists of 16 residues. CDR1 is KGHSH, CDR2 LQKENI, per germline. CDR3 in amino acids: CASSPDGGANTGELFF. The CDR3 nucleotides read TGTGCCAGCTCACCGGACGGGGGGGCGAACACCGGGGAGCTGTTTTTT.

The chain is built from TRBV7-2 and TRBJ2-3; TRBD2 might be the D (5 bases). The CDR3 totals 16 residues. V was shortened by 1 base and J by 9 bases, with 20 bases between the two germline ends. The germline V gene encodes CDR1 SGHTA and CDR2 FQGNSA. The CDR3 bases are TGTGCCAGCAGCTTAGGAGTTTCTCCGCCGGGATTGACGCAGTATTTT. Encoded protein: CASSLGVSPPGLTQYF.

This chain links TRBV7-9 with TRBJ1-1; TRBD1 matches at 11 bases. Germline CDR1 and CDR2: SEHNR and FQNEAQ (reference sequence). V was pared by 2 bases and J by 3 bases, with 5 bases of the junction left unmatched. The CDR3 consists of 16 residues. The CDR3 spells CASSLPDRGLDTEAFF. The CDR3 DNA is TGTGCCAGCAGCTTACCGGACAGGGGGCTTGACACTGAAGCTTTCTTT.

This rearrangement joins TRBV11-2 to TRBJ1-3, with D maybe TRBD1 (5 bases). The CDR3 totals 17 residues. The ends were cut back, 3 bases at V and 0 bases at J, with 15 bases in the middle. From germline, CDR1 is SGHAT and CDR2 FQNNGV. This CDR3 is CASSFRDSLISGNTIYF. CDR3 nucleotide sequence: TGTGCCAGCAGCTTCCGGGACTCCCTCATCTCTGGAAACACCATATATTTT.